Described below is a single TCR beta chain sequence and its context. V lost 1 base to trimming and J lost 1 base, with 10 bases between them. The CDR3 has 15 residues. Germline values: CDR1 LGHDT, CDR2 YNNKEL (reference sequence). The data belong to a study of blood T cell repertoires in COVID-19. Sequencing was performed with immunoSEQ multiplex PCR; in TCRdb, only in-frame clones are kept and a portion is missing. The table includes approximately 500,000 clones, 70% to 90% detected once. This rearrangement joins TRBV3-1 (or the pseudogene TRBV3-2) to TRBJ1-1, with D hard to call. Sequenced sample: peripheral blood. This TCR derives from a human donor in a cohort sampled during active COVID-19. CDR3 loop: CASSQVPIQNTEAFF. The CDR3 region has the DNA TGTGCCAGCAGCCAAGTCCCAATACAGAACACTGAAGCTTTCTTT.